This T cell receptor (beta chain) was recovered during a study of cytotoxic CD8 clonotypes in ibrutinib-treated CLL. This CDR3 has 15 residues. Germline V gene lookup returns CDR1 SGHDT and CDR2 YYEEEE. Trimming took off 1 base at V and 0 bases at J, with 10 bases between the two ends. This table comes from immunoSEQ multiplex PCR, and its TCRdb copy is limited to in-frame clones, with some not included. The profile shows 40,000 to 60,000 clones, about half of them singletons. This sample comprised PBMCs, obtained after 12 months of ibrutinib treatment. The chain is built from TRBV5-6 and TRBJ2-5, with D unresolved. The TCR comes from a human donor with chronic lymphocytic leukemia. The CDR3 spells CASSLRSSYQETQYF. CDR3 in DNA: TGTGCCAGCAGCTTGCGGTCCTCGTACCAAGAGACCCAGTACTTC.